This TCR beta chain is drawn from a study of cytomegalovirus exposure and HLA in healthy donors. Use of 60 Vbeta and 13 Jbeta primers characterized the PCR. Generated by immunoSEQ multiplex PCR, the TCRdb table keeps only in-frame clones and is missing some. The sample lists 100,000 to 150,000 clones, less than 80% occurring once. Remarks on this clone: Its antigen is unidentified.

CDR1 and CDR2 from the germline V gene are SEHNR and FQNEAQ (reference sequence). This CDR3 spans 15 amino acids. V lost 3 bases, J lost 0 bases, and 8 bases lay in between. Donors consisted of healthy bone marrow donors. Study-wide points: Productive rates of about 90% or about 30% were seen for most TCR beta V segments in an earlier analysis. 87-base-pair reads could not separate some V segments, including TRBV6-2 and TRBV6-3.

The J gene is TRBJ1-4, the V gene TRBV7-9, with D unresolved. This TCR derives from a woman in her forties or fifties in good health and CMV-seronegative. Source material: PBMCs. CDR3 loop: CASSFPAATNEKLFF. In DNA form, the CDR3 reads TGTGCCAGCAGCTTCCCCGCAGCAACTAATGAAAAACTGTTTTTT.